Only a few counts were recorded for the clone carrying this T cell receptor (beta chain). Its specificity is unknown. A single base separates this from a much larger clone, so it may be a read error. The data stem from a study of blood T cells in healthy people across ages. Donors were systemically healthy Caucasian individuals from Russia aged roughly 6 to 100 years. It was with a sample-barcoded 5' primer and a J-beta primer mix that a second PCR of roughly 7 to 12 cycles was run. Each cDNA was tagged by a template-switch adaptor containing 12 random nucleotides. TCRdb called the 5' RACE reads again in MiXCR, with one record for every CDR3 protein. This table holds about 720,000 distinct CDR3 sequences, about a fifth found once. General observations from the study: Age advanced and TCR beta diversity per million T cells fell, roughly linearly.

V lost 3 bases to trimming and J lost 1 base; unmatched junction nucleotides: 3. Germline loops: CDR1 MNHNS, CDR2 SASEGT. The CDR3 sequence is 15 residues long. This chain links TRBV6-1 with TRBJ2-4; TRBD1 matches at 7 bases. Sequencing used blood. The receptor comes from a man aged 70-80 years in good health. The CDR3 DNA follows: TGTGCCAGCAGTGAGCCGACAGGGGCCAAAAACATTCAGTACTTC. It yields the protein CASSEPTGAKNIQYF.